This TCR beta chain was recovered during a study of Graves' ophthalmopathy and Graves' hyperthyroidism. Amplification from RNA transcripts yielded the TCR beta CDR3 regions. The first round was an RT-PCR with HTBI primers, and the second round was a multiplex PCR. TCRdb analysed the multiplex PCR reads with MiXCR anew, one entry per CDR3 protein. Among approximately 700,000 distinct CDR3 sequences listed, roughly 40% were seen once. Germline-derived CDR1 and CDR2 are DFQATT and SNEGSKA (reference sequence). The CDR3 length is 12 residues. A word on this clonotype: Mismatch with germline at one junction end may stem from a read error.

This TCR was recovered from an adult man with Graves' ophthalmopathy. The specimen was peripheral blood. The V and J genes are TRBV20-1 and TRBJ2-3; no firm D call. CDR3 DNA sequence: TGCAGTGCTATTCTCACGGCAGATACGCAGAATTTT. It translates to CSAILTADTQNF.